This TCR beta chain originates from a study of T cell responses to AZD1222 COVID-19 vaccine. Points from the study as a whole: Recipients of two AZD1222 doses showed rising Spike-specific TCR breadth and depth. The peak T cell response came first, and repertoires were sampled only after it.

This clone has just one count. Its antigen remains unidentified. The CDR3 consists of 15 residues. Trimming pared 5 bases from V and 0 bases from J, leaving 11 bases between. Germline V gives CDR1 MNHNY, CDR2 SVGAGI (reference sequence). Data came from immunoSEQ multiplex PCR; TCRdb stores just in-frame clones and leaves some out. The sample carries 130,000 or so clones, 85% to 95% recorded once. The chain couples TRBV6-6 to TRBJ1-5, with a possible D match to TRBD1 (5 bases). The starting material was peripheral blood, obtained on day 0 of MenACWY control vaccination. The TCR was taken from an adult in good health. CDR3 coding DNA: TGTGCCAGCAGTACGACAGAGAATAGCAATCAGCCCCAGCATTTT. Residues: CASSTTENSNQPQHF.